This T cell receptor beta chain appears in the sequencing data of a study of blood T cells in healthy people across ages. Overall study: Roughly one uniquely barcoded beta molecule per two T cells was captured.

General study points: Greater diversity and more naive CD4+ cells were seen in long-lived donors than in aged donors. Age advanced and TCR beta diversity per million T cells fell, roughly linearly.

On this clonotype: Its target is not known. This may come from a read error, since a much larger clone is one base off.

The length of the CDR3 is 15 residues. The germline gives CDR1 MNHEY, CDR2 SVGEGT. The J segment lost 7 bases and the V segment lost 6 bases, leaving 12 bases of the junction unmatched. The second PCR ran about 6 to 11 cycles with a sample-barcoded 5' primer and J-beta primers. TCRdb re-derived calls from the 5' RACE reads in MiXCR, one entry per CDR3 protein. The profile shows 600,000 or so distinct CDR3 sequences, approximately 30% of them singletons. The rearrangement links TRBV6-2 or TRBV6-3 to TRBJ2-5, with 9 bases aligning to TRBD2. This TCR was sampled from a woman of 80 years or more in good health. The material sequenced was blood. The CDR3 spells CASSQGSGGPGTQYF. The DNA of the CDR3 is TGTGCCAGCAGCCAAGGTAGCGGGGGACCAGGGACCCAGTACTTC.